This T cell receptor (beta chain) was found in a study of cytomegalovirus exposure and HLA in healthy donors. Study at large: The 95 to 150 validation repertoires used the same platform as the roughly 610 first-cohort repertoires, a later analysis reported.

A note on this clone: Its antigen remains unidentified.

Findings of the study overall: The investigators catalogued under 200 TCR beta chains as cytomegalovirus-associated. TCR sequences were mostly rare, though some public TCRs occurred in many donors. The authors confirmed in vitro that a few CMV-associated chains were specific for CMV antigens.

Germline V gene data show CDR1 as SGHTA and CDR2 as FQGTGA. CDR3 size: 18 residues. V dropped 5 bases and J dropped 6; count of bases not matched to a gene: 12. The method was immunoSEQ multiplex PCR; TCRdb's version includes in-frame clones alone and lacks a portion of them. Of roughly 100,000 clones listed, just under 95% were seen once; the top ten hold roughly 0.89%. The source material was PBMCs. The origin of this receptor is a woman between 18 and 30 years old in good health and CMV-seronegative. This chain uses TRBV7-3 with TRBJ2-2; 13 bases fit TRBD2. The CDR3 region has the DNA TGTGCCAGCAGCCTAAATGGACTAGCGGGGGATGGTTCCGGGGAGCTGTTTTTT. Amino acids: CASSLNGLAGDGSGELFF.